The 18 T cell receptor beta chains below come from one sample, sequenced in a study of T cells after posttransplantation cyclophosphamide. This table comes from immunoSEQ multiplex PCR, and its TCRdb copy is limited to in-frame clones, with some not included. This sample carries some 47,000 clones, around 84% of them seen once, and the ten largest clones take about 2.7%. Sequenced: PBMCs. These receptors were obtained from a man aged 25 to 40 with a blood cancer, CMV-positive, and with a related stem cell donor.

The CDR3 DNA reads as TGCGCCAGCAGAAGACGGACGGGGGGGGACACTGAAGCTTTCTTT. Protein sequence: CASRRRTGGDTEAFF. This chain uses TRBV5-1 with TRBJ1-1; tentative D call: TRBD1 (5 bases). The V end was cut by 5 bases, the J end by 3 bases, with 17 bases between. The germline CDR1 and CDR2 sequences are SGHRS and YFSETQ. The CDR3 contains 15 residues.

This clone appeared a single time. For the CDR3, the DNA is TGTGCCAGCAGCTTGCGGGGAACTAGCGGATACGAGCAGTACTTC. Amino acids: CASSLRGTSGYEQYF. The chain links TRBV5-8 to TRBJ2-7; 8 bases align to TRBD2. The V and J ends lost 1 base and 4 bases, in that order; junction bases with no gene match: 7. CDR3 size: 15 residues. Germline CDR1 is SGHTS and CDR2 is YDEGEE.

The chain couples TRBV5-8 to TRBJ2-5; TRBD2 aligns across 9 bases. This CDR3 has 16 amino acids. Germline V gene data show CDR1 as SGHTS and CDR2 as YDEGEE. V lost 1 base, J lost 5 bases, and 9 bases stayed unmatched. CDR3 sequence reads: CASSLWSGGRDETQYF. The CDR3 coding sequence is TGTGCCAGCAGCTTGTGGTCCGGCGGGAGGGACGAGACCCAGTACTTC.

The rearrangement uses TRBV7-2 and TRBJ2-3, with 12 bases matching TRBD2. The CDR3 spans 18 residues. The germline gives CDR1 SGHTA, CDR2 FQGNSA. J was trimmed by 3 bases and V by 5 bases; bases with no gene match: 12. DNA for the CDR3: TGTGCCAGCAGCCCAGGGCCTAGCGGGAGGGCCGGGACAGATACGCAGTATTTT. Translating it yields CASSPGPSGRAGTDTQYF.

CDR3 residues: CASSKTGSYYEQYF. The CDR3 DNA reads as TGTGCCAGCAGTAAGACAGGGTCGTACTACGAGCAGTACTTC. The chain employs TRBV6-5 and TRBJ2-7; 7 bases are shared with TRBD1. The junction had 7 bases not matched to a gene; V was cut back by 5 bases and J by 3 bases. The CDR3 is 14 amino acids. CDR1 is MNHEY, CDR2 SVGAGI, per germline.

The chain is built from TRBV27 and TRBJ1-4, with a tentative D call TRBD1 (5 bases). Germline values: CDR1 MNHEY, CDR2 SMNVEV (reference sequence). The CDR3 is 15 residues long. Trimming shortened V by 2 bases and J by 5 bases, and 12 bases separated the two germline ends. The CDR3 sequence: CASSLGRDLNEKLFF. The CDR3 nucleotides are TGTGCCAGCAGTTTAGGTCGGGACTTGAATGAAAAACTGTTTTTT.

The chain recombines TRBV5-8 with TRBJ1-2; unclear D gene. There are 15 residues in the CDR3. The V end lost 0 bases, the J end lost 4 bases, and 13 bases lay between the germline ends. Germline CDR1 and CDR2: SGHTS and YDEGEE. The CDR3 nucleotides read TGTGCCAGCAGCTTGGGGGTGAGGGATTTCTATGGCTACACCTTC. It yields the protein CASSLGVRDFYGYTF.

CDR3 nucleotide sequence: TGTGCCAGCAGTTACTCGAGGATGAGCGAGCAGTACTTC. Protein product: CASSYSRMSEQYF. V and J are TRBV6-5 and TRBJ2-7; D remains ambiguous. V dropped 0 bases and J dropped 6 bases, with 9 bases sitting between them. Germline V gene data show CDR1 as MNHEY and CDR2 as SVGAGI. This CDR3 has 13 residues.

V is TRBV9 and J is TRBJ2-5; TRBD2 matches at 9 bases. The CDR3 loop spans 17 amino acids. Looked up from germline, CDR1 is SGDLS and CDR2 is YYNGEE. Trimming took 0 bases from V and 1 from J; bases not matched to a gene: 7. CDR3 DNA: TGTGCCAGCAGCGTAGTCGTGTCTAGCGGGACCCAAGAGACCCAGTACTTC. It specifies CASSVVVSSGTQETQYF. The variable domain in full, completed from reference TRBV9 and TRBJ2-5, reads DSGVTQTPKHLITATGQRVTLRCSPRSGDLSVYWYQQSLDQGLQFLIQYYNGEERAKGNILERFSAQQFPDLHSELNLSSLELGDSALYFCASSVVVSSGTQETQYFGPGTRLLVL.

The gene calls are TRBV29-1 and TRBJ1-1; no firm D call. From germline, CDR1 is SQVTM and CDR2 ANQGSEA. The CDR3 contains 13 residues. V lost 4 bases, J lost 0 bases, and 9 bases lay in between. CDR3 sequence (DNA): TGCAGCGTTGGGGCCAGCCTGAACACTGAAGCTTTCTTT. This sequence encodes CSVGASLNTEAFF.

The V and J genes are TRBV7-2 and TRBJ2-7, with a possible D match to TRBD2 (6 bases). In germline, CDR1 is SGHTA, CDR2 FQGNSA. This CDR3 contains 14 residues. Trimming took 5 bases from V and 3 from J, leaving 14 bases between them. CDR3 region: CASSPPGGGYEQYF. CDR3 DNA: TGTGCCAGCAGCCCACCCGGGGGAGGCTACGAGCAGTACTTC.

The sample holds one count of this clone. This chain joins TRBV5-1 and TRBJ2-1; 14 bases fit TRBD2. This CDR3 spans 20 amino acids. The trim removed 4 bases at V and 4 bases at J, leaving 16 bases unmatched. Germline lookup yields CDR1 SGHRS and CDR2 YFSETQ. This chain's CDR3 is CASSPGLAGAQGGIYNEQFF. CDR3 nucleotides: TGCGCCAGCAGCCCGGGACTAGCGGGAGCCCAGGGGGGGATTTACAATGAGCAGTTCTTC.

The chain has TRBV7-9 and TRBJ2-7; 10 bases are shared with TRBD1. Germline assignment: CDR1 SEHNR and CDR2 FQNEAQ (reference sequence). The length of the CDR3 is 16 residues. Trimming took 0 bases from V and 4 from J; bases not matched to a gene: 6. The CDR3 sequence is CASSLARDRGLYEQYF. Written as DNA, the CDR3 is TGTGCCAGCAGCTTAGCCCGGGACAGGGGCTTATACGAGCAGTACTTC.

The chain joins TRBV5-1 to TRBJ2-1, with TRBD1 as a possible D gene (6 bases). CDR3 length: 17 amino acids. Per the germline V gene, CDR1 is SGHRS and CDR2 is YFSETQ. V lost 4 bases and J lost 0, with 17 bases in between. The CDR3 is CASSTKKQGRSYNEQFF. CDR3 DNA: TGCGCCAGCAGCACGAAAAAACAGGGACGCTCCTACAATGAGCAGTTCTTC.

The chain uses TRBV4-3 and TRBJ1-5; no clear D gene. Trimming took 1 base from V and 2 from J, leaving 9 bases between them. The CDR3 is made up of 15 amino acids. Germline V gene data show CDR1 as LGHNA and CDR2 as YSLEER. This CDR3 is CASSQVLDGNQPQHF. CDR3 DNA sequence: TGCGCCAGCAGCCAAGTCTTAGATGGCAATCAGCCCCAGCATTTT.

CDR3 sequence (DNA): TGTGCCAGCCTTACCCAGGGGGCGTCTTTCGAGCAGTACTTC. It encodes CASLTQGASFEQYF. The V gene is TRBV28, the J gene TRBJ2-7, with 8 bases lining up with TRBD1. This CDR3 has 14 residues. Germline lookup yields CDR1 MDHEN and CDR2 SYDVKM. V lost 8 bases to trimming and J lost 6 bases; unmatched junction nucleotides: 12.

CDR3 nucleotides: TGTGCCAGCAGCTTGGTTACTAGCGGGAGAGGCACAGATACGCAGTATTTT. Its translation is CASSLVTSGRGTDTQYF. V is TRBV5-4 and J is TRBJ2-3, with TRBD2 identical over 11 bases. This CDR3 contains 17 residues. The V segment lost 0 bases and the J segment 1 base; nucleotides outside the gene matches: 4. The germline V gene encodes CDR1 SGHNT and CDR2 YYREEE (reference sequence).

The chain employs TRBV13 and TRBJ2-3; D is ambiguous. CDR3 length: 15 residues. Trimming shortened V by 3 bases and J by 5 bases, and 15 bases separated the two germline ends. The V gene's germline CDR1 is PRHDT and CDR2 FYEKMQ (reference sequence). CDR3 DNA: TGTGCCAGCAGCTTTCGCCGACAAGTGGAAGATACGCAGTATTTT. It specifies CASSFRRQVEDTQYF.